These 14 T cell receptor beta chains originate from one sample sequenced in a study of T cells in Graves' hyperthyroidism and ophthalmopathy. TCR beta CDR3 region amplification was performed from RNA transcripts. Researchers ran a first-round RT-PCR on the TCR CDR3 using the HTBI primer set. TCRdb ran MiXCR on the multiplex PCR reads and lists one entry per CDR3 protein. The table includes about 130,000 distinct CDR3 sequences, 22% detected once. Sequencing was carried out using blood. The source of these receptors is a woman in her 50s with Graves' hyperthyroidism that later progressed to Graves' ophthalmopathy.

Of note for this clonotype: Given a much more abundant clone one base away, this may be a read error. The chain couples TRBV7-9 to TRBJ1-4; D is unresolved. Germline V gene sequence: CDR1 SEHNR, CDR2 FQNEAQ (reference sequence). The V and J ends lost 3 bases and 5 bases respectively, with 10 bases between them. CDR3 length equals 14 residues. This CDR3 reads CASSFLGRNEKLFF. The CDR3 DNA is TGTGCCAGCAGCTTCCTCGGTCGGAATGAAAAACTGTTTTTT.

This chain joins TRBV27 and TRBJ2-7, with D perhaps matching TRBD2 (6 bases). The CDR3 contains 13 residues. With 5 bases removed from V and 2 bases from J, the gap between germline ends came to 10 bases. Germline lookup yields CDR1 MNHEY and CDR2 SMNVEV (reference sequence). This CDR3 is CASSDGGTYEQYF. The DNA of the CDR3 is TGTGCCAGCAGTGACGGGGGAACCTACGAGCAGTACTTC.

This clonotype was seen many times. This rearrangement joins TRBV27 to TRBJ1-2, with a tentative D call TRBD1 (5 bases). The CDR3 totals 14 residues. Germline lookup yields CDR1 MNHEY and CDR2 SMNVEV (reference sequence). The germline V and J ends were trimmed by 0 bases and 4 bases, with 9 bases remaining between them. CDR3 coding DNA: TGTGCCAGCAGTTTATCTTGGGGGGTCTATGGCTACACCTTC. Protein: CASSLSWGVYGYTF.

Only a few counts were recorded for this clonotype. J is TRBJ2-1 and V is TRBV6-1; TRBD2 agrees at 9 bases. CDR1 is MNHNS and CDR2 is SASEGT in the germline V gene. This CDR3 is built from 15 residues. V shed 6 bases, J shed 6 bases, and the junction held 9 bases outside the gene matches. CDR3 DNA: TGTGCCAGCAGCCCCGGGACTAGCAAGGGCAATGAGCAGTTCTTC. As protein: CASSPGTSKGNEQFF.

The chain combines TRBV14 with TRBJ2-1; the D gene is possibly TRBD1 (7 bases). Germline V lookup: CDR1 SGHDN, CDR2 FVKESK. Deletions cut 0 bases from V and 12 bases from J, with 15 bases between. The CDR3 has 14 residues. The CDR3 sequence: CASSQDMQGGVQFF. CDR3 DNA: TGTGCCAGCAGCCAAGATATGCAGGGGGGTGTGCAGTTCTTC.

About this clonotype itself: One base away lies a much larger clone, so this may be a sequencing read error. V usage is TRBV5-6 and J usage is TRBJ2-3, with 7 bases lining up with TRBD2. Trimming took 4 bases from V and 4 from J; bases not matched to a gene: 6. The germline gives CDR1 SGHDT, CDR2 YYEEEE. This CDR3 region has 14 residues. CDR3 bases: TGTGCCAGCAGCCCGGCGGGGAGGGCAGATACGCAGTATTTT. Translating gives CASSPAGRADTQYF.

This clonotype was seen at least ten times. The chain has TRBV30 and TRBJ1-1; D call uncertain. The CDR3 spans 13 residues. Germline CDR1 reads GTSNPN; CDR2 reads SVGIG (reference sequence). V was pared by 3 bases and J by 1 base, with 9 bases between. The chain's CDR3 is CAWRTWGNTEAFF. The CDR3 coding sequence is TGTGCCTGGAGGACGTGGGGGAACACTGAAGCTTTCTTT.

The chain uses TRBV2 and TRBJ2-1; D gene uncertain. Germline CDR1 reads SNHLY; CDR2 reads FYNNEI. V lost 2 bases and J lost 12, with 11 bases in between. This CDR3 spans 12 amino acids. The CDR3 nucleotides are TGTGCCAGCAGTGAAAAAGGGTCGGGGCAGTTCTTC. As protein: CASSEKGSGQFF.

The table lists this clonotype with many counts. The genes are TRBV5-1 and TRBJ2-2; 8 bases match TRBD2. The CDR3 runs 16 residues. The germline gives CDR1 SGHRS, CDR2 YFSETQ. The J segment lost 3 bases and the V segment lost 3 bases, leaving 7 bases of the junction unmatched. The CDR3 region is CASSWGREGDTGELFF. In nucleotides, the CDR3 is TGCGCCAGCAGCTGGGGACGGGAGGGAGACACCGGGGAGCTGTTTTTT. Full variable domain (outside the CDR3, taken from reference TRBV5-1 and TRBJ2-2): KAGVTQTPRYLIKTRGQQVTLSCSPISGHRSVSWYQQTPGQGLQFLFEYFSETQRNKGNFPGRFSGRQFSNSRSEMNVSTLELGDSALYLCASSWGREGDTGELFFGEGSRLTVL.

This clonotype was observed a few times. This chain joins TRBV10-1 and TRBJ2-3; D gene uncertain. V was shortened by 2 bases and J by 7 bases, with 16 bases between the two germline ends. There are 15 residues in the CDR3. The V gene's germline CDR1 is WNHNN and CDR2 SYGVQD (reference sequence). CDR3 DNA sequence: TGCGCCAGCAGTGAGAGTCCCCTACGAGATCATACGCAGTATTTT. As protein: CASSESPLRDHTQYF.

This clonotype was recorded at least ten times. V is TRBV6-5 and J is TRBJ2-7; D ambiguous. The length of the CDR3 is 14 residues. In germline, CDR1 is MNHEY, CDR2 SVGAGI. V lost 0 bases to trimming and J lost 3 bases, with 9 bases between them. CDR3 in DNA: TGTGCCAGCAGTTACTCGGCGGACGGCTACGAGCAGTACTTC. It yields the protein CASSYSADGYEQYF.

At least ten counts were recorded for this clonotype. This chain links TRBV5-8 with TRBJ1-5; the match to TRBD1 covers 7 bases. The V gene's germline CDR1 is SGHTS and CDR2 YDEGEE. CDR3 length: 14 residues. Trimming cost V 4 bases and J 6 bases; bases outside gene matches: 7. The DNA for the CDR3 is TGTGCCAGCAGCAACAGGGGAAAGGGTCAGCCCCAGCATTTT. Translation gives CASSNRGKGQPQHF.

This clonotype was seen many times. The CDR3: CASSLSGPGPTDTQYF. The DNA for the CDR3 is TGCGCCAGCAGCTTGAGCGGGCCTGGACCCACAGATACGCAGTATTTT. The V gene is TRBV5-1, the J gene TRBJ2-3; D is perhaps TRBD2 (6 bases). Germline lookup yields CDR1 SGHRS and CDR2 YFSETQ. CDR3 length equals 16 residues. V was cut by 1 base and J by 2 bases, with 14 bases left in between.

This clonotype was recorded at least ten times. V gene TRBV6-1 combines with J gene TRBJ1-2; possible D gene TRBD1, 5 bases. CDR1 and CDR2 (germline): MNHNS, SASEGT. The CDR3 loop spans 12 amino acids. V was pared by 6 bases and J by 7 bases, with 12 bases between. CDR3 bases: TGTGCCAGCAGCAAGGTCGGGGGTGGCTACACCTTC. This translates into CASSKVGGGYTF.